Listed below are T cell receptor beta chains from one sample, sequenced in a study of blood T cell repertoires in COVID-19. The assay was immunoSEQ multiplex PCR, and TCRdb's table has in-frame clones only and misses some. The sample holds fewer than 55,000 clones, about 76% seen once. Sequenced material: peripheral blood. These receptor sequences come from a woman older than 75 with COVID-19, enrolled during active disease. CDR3s include the opening cysteine and the closing phenylalanine or tryptophan. A D gene is named only where the DNA matches it firmly. Rows give clone size only sometimes, using once, few, many, or a class for an expanded clone.

J gene: TRBJ2-2; clone size: NA; V gene: TRBV9; CDR3 length: 15; D gene: TRBD1; CDR3 protein: CASSGRQGATGELFF; CDR3 DNA: TGTGCCAGCAGCGGGCGACAGGGGGCGACCGGGGAGCTGTTTTTT
J gene: TRBJ1-5; clone size: NA; V gene: TRBV7-8; CDR3 length: 21; D gene: TRBD1; CDR3 protein: CASSRGWGGAPGQGHRQPQHF; CDR3 DNA: TGTGCCAGCAGCCGGGGGTGGGGGGGGGCACCGGGACAGGGCCATAGGCAGCCCCAGCATTTT
J gene: TRBJ2-1; clone size: NA; V gene: TRBV2; CDR3 length: 12; D gene: TRBD2; CDR3 protein: CASKGGVNEQFF; CDR3 DNA: TGTGCCAGCAAGGGAGGGGTCAATGAGCAGTTCTTC
J gene: TRBJ1-5; clone size: many; V gene: TRBV6-5; CDR3 length: 15; D gene: NA; CDR3 protein: CASSYSSGLGQPQHF; CDR3 DNA: TGTGCCAGCAGTTACTCGTCAGGGCTGGGTCAGCCCCAGCATTTT
J gene: TRBJ2-7; clone size: NA; V gene: TRBV3-1/TRBV3-2; CDR3 length: 14; D gene: NA; CDR3 protein: CASSQELPGGEQYF; CDR3 DNA: TGTGCCAGCAGCCAAGAGCTACCCGGCGGCGAGCAGTACTTC
J gene: TRBJ2-2; clone size: NA; V gene: TRBV4-2; CDR3 length: 17; D gene: TRBD2; CDR3 protein: CASSQDKGTSSAGELFF; CDR3 DNA: TGTGCCAGCAGCCAAGATAAAGGGACTAGCTCGGCCGGGGAGCTGTTTTTT
J gene: TRBJ2-7; clone size: once; V gene: TRBV12-5; CDR3 length: 15; D gene: TRBD2; CDR3 protein: CASGSRGAGGDEQYF; CDR3 DNA: TGTGCTAGTGGTTCCCGTGGGGCGGGAGGGGACGAGCAGTACTTC
J gene: TRBJ2-7; clone size: NA; V gene: TRBV19; CDR3 length: 16; D gene: NA; CDR3 protein: CASSSRVGGSSYEQYF; CDR3 DNA: TGTGCCAGTAGTTCCCGAGTCGGGGGAAGCTCCTACGAGCAGTACTTC
J gene: TRBJ2-2; clone size: NA; V gene: TRBV21-1; CDR3 length: 17; D gene: NA; CDR3 protein: CASSKPGHLKNTGELFF; CDR3 DNA: TGTGCCAGCAGCAAGCCGGGACACCTAAAAAACACCGGGGAGCTGTTTTTT
J gene: TRBJ2-1; clone size: NA; V gene: TRBV10-3; CDR3 length: 16; D gene: TRBD1; CDR3 protein: CAISKDRAAMGNEQFF; CDR3 DNA: TGTGCCATCAGTAAAGACAGGGCGGCCATGGGCAATGAGCAGTTCTTC
J gene: TRBJ2-2; clone size: NA; V gene: TRBV7-9; CDR3 length: 14; D gene: NA; CDR3 protein: CASSGAVNTGELFF; CDR3 DNA: TGTGCCAGCAGCGGCGCGGTGAACACCGGGGAGCTGTTTTTT
J gene: TRBJ2-2; clone size: NA; V gene: TRBV9; CDR3 length: 16; D gene: TRBD2; CDR3 protein: CASSVVASGGTGELFF; CDR3 DNA: TGTGCCAGCAGCGTAGTGGCTAGCGGGGGCACCGGGGAGCTGTTTTTT
J gene: TRBJ2-5; clone size: NA; V gene: TRBV2; CDR3 length: 14; D gene: TRBD2; CDR3 protein: CASRGGIVQETQYF; CDR3 DNA: TGTGCCAGCAGGGGGGGGATCGTCCAAGAGACCCAGTACTTC
J gene: TRBJ1-2; clone size: once; V gene: TRBV30; CDR3 length: 12; D gene: TRBD1; CDR3 protein: CAWKTGGIGYTF; CDR3 DNA: TGTGCCTGGAAGACAGGGGGTATTGGCTACACCTTC
J gene: TRBJ2-7; clone size: NA; V gene: TRBV13; CDR3 length: 14; D gene: TRBD2; CDR3 protein: CASSKPGGYYEQYF; CDR3 DNA: TGTGCCAGCAGTAAACCGGGAGGGTACTACGAGCAGTACTTC
J gene: TRBJ1-6; clone size: NA; V gene: TRBV14; CDR3 length: 13; D gene: NA; CDR3 protein: CASSQQGNSPLHF; CDR3 DNA: TGTGCCAGCAGCCAACAGGGGAATTCACCCCTCCACTTT